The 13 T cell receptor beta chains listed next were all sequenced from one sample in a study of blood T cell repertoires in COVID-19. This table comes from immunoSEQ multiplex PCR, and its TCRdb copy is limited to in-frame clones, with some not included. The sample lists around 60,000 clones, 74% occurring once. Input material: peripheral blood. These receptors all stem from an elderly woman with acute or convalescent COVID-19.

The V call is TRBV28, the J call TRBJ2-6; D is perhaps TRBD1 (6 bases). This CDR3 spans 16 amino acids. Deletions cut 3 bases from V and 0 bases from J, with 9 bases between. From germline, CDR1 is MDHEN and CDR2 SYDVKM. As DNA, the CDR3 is TGTGCCAGCAGTTTCCCCAGGGGCTCTGGGGCCAACGTCCTGACTTTC. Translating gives CASSFPRGSGANVLTF.

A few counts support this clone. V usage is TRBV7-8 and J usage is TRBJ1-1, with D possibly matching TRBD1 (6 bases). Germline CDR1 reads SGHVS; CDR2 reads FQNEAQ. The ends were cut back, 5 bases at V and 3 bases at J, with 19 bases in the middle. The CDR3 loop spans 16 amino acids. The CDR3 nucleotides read TGTGCCAGCAGCATCAGGGGATCTATAGGGGACACTGAAGCTTTCTTT. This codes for CASSIRGSIGDTEAFF.

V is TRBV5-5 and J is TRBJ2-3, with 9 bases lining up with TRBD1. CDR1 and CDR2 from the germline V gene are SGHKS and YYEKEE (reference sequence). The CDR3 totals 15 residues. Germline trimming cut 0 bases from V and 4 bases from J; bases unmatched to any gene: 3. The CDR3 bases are TGTGCCAGCAGCTTGGAAACAGGGGGCTCAGATACGCAGTATTTT. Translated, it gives CASSLETGGSDTQYF.

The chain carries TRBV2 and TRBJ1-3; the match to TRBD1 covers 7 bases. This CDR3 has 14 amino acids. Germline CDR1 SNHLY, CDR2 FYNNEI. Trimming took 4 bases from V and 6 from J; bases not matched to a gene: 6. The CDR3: CASSVGQDENTIYF. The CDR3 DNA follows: TGTGCCAGCAGTGTTGGACAGGACGAAAACACCATATATTTT.

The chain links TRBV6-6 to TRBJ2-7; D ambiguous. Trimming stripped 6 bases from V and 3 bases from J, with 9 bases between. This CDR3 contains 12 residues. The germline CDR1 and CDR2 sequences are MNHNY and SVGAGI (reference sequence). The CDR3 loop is CASSLDGYEQYF. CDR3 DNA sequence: TGTGCCAGCAGCCTAGACGGCTACGAGCAGTACTTC.

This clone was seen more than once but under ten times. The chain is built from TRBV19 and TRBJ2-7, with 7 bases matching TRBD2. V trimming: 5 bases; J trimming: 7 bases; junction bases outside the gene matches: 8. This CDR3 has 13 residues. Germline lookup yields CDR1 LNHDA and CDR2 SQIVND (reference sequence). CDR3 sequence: CASSLQAGTEQYF. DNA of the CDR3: TGTGCCAGTAGTTTACAAGCGGGAACAGAGCAGTACTTC.

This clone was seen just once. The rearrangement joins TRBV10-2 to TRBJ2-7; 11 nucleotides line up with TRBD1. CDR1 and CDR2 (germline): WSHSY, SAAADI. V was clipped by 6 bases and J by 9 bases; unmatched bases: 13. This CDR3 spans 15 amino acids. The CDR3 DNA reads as TGCGCCAGCAGCAACCTAGGACAGGGGGCAGTCGGGCAGTACTTC. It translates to CASSNLGQGAVGQYF.

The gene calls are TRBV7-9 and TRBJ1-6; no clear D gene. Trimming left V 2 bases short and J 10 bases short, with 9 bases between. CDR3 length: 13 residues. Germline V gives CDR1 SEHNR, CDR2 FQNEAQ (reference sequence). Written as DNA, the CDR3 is TGTGCCAGCAGCTTAAAAGGGAGGTCACCCCTCCACTTT. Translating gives CASSLKGRSPLHF.

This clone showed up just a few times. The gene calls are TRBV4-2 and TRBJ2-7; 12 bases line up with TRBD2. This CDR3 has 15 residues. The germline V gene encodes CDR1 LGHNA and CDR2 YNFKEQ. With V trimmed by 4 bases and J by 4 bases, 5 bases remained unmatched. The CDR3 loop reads CASSPSTSGSYEQYF. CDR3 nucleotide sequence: TGTGCCAGCAGCCCCTCGACTAGCGGGAGTTACGAGCAGTACTTC.

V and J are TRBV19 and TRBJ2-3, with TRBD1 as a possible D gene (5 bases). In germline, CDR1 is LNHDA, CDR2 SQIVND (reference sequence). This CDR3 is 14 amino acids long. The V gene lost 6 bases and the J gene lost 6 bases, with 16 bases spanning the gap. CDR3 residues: CASRINPAGDTQYF. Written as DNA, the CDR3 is TGTGCCAGTAGGATTAACCCGGCAGGGGATACGCAGTATTTT.

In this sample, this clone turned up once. CDR3 nucleotide sequence: TGTGCCAGTAGTATAGGCCTAGGGGAAGGTGGCTACACCTTC. Translating it yields CASSIGLGEGGYTF. The chain uses TRBV19 and TRBJ1-2, with TRBD1 as a possible D gene (5 bases). Germline CDR1 is LNHDA and CDR2 is SQIVND (reference sequence). Trimming left V 1 base short and J 7 bases short, with 13 bases between. CDR3 size: 14 residues.

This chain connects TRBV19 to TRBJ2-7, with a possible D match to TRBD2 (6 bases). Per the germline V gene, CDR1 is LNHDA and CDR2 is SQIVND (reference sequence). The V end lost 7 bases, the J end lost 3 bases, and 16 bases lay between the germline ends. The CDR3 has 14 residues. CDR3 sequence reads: CASTLVGGHYEQYF. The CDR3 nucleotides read TGTGCCAGTACCCTGGTGGGAGGCCACTACGAGCAGTACTTC.

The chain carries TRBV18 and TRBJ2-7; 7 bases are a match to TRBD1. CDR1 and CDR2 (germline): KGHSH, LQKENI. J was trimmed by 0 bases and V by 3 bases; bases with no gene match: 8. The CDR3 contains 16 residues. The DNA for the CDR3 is TGTGCCAGCTCACCGACCGAGGGGGCCAGCTCCTACGAGCAGTACTTC. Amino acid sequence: CASSPTEGASSYEQYF.